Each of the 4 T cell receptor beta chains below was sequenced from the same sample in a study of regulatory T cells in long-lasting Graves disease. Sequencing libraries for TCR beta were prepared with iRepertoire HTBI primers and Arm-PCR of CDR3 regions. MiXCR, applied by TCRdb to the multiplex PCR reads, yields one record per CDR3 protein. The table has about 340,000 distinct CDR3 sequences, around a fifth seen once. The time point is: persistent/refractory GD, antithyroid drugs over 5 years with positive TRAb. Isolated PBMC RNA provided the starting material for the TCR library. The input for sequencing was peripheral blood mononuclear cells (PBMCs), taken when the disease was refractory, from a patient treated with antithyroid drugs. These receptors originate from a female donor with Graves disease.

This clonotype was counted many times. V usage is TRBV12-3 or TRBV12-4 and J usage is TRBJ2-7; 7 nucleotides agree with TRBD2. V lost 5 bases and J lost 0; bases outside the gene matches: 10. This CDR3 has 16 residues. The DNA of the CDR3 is TGTGCCAGCAGTCTATCTAGCGGTCCGAGCTCCTACGAGCAGTACTTC. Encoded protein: CASSLSSGPSSYEQYF.

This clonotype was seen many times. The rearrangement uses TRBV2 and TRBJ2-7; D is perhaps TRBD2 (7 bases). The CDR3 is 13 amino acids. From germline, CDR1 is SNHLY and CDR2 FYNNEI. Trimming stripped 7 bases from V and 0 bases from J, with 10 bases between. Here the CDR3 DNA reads TGTGCCAGCAAGGGGGGGGGCTCCTACGAGCAGTACTTC. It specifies CASKGGGSYEQYF. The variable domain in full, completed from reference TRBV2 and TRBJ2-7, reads EPEVTQTPSHQVTQMGQEVILRCVPISNHLYFYWYRQILGQKVEFLVSFYNNEISEKSEIFDDQFSVERPDGSNFTLKIRSTKLEDSAMYFCASKGGGSYEQYFGPGTRLTVT.

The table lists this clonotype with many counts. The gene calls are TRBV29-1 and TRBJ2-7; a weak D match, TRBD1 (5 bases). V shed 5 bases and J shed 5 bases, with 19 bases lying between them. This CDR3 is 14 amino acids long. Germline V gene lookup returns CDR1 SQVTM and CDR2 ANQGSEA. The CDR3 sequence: CSVQRSGYSDEQYF. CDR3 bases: TGCAGCGTTCAGAGGTCAGGGTATTCCGACGAGCAGTACTTC.

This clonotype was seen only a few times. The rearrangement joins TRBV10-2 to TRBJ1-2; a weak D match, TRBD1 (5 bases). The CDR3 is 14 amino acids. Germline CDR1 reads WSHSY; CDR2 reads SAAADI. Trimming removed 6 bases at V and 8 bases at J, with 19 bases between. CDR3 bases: TGCGCCAGCAGCTCCTGGGGGGAGAAGGACGGCTACACCTTC. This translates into CASSSWGEKDGYTF.